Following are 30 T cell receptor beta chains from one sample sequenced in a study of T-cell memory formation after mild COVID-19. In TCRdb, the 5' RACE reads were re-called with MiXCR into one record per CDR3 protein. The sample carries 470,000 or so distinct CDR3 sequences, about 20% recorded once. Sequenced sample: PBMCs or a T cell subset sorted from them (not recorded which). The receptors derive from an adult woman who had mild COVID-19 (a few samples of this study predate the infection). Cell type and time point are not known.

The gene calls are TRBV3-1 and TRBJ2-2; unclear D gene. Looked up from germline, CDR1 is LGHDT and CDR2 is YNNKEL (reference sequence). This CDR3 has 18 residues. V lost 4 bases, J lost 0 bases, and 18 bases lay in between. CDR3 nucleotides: TGTGCCAGCAGCCTTCGAAGGCACTCGACTTCGAACACCGGGGAGCTGTTTTTT. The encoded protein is CASSLRRHSTSNTGELFF.

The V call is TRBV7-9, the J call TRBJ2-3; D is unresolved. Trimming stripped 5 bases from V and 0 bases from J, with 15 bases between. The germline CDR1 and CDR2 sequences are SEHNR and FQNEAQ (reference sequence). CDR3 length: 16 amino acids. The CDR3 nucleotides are TGTGCCAGCAGCCCATTCGAAGTCACTAGCACAGATACGCAGTATTTT. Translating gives CASSPFEVTSTDTQYF.

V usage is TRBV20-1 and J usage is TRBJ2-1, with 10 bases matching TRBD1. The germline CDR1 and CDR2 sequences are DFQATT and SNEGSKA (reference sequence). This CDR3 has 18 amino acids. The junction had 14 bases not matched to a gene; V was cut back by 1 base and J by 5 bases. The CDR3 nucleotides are TGCAGTGCTAGAGGGTATTTGGCCGGGACAGGGGAACACAATGAGCAGTTCTTC. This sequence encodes CSARGYLAGTGEHNEQFF.

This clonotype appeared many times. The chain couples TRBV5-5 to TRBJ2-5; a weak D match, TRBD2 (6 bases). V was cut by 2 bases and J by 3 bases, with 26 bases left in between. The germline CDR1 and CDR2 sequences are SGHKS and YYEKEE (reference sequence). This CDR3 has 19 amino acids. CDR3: CASSFQSAKWGRLEETQYF. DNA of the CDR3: TGTGCCAGCAGCTTTCAGTCGGCTAAATGGGGCCGACTAGAAGAGACCCAGTACTTC. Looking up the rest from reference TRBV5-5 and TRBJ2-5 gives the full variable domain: DAGVTQSPTHLIKTRGQQVTLRCSPISGHKSVSWYQQVLGQGPQFIFQYYEKEERGRGNFPDRFSARQFPNYSSELNVNALLLGDSALYLCASSFQSAKWGRLEETQYFGPGTRLLVL.

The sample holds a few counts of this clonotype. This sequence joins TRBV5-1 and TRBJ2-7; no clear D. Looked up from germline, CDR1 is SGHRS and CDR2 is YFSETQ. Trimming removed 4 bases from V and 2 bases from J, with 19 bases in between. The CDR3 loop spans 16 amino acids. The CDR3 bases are TGCGCCAGCAGCCCCGCGACTCACACCACCGCCTACGAGCAGTACTTC. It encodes CASSPATHTTAYEQYF.

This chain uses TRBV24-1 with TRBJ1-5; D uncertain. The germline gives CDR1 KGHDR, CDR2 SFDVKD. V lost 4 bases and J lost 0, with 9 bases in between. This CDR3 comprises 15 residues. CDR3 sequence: CATSDSDLSNQPQHF. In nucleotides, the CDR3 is TGTGCCACCAGTGACTCGGATCTTAGCAATCAGCCCCAGCATTTT.

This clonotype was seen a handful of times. The CDR3 region has the DNA TGTGCCAGCAGCTTATACCCCTCGAGCGGGGAGAGCACAGATACGCAGTATTTT. As protein: CASSLYPSSGESTDTQYF. This chain connects TRBV7-6 to TRBJ2-3, with 7 bases aligning to TRBD2. The junction had 11 bases not matched to a gene; V was cut back by 2 bases and J by 0 bases. In germline, CDR1 is SGHVS, CDR2 FNYEAQ. The CDR3 spans 18 residues.

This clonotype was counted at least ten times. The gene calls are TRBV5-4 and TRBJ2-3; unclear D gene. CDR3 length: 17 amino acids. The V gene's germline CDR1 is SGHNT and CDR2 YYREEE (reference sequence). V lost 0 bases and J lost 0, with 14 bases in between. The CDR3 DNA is TGTGCCAGCAGCTTGGGCCAAATGGTTTCTAGCACAGATACGCAGTATTTT. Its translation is CASSLGQMVSSTDTQYF.

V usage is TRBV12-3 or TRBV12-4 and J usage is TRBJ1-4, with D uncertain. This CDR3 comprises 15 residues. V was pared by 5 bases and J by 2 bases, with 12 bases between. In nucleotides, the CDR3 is TGTGCCAGCAGTCTCCAGCGGGGTACTAATGAAAAACTGTTTTTT. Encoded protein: CASSLQRGTNEKLFF.

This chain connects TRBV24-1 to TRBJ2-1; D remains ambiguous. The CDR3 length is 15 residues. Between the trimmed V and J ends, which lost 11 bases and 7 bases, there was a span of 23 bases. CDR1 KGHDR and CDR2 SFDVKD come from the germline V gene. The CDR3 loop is CAISKIAAGSNEQFF. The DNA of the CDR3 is TGTGCCATCTCCAAGATAGCTGCCGGGTCTAATGAGCAGTTCTTC.

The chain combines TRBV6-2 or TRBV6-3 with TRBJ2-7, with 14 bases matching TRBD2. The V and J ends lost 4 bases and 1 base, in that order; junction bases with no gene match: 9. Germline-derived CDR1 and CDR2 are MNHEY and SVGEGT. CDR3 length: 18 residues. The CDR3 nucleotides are TGTGCCAGCAGTTCCCTCCATGGACTAGCGGGGGGTTCCTACGAGCAGTACTTC. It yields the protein CASSSLHGLAGGSYEQYF.

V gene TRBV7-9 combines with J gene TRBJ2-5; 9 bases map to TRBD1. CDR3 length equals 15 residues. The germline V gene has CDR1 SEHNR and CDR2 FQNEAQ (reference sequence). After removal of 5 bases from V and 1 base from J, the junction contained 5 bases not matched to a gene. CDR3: CASSTRDRVQETQYF. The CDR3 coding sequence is TGTGCCAGCAGCACCCGGGACAGGGTCCAAGAGACCCAGTACTTC.

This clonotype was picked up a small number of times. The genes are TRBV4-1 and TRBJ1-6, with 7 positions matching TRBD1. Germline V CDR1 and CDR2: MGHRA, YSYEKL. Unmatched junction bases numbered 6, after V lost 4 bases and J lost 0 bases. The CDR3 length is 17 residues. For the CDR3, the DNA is TGCGCCAGCAGCCCAGGACAGGCCGTCTCCTATAATTCACCCCTCCACTTT. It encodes CASSPGQAVSYNSPLHF.

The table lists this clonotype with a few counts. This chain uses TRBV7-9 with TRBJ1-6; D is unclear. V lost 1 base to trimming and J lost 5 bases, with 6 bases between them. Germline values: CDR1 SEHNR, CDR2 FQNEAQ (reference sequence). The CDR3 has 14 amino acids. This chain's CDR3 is CASSLDSDNSPLHF. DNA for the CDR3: TGTGCCAGCAGCTTAGACAGCGATAATTCACCCCTCCACTTT.

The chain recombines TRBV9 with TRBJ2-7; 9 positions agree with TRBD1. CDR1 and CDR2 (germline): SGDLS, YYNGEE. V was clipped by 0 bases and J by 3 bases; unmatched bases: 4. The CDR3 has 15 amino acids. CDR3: CASSVEPGQGYEQYF. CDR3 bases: TGTGCCAGCAGCGTAGAACCGGGACAGGGCTACGAGCAGTACTTC.

CDR3 DNA: TGCGCCAGCAGCTTGGTTCAGACTAGCGGGGACAACGAGCAGTACTTC. Translation gives CASSLVQTSGDNEQYF. This chain links TRBV5-1 with TRBJ2-7; 11 bases map to TRBD2. The CDR3 is made up of 16 amino acids. J lost 5 bases, V lost 0 bases, and 7 bases had no gene match. The germline V gene encodes CDR1 SGHRS and CDR2 YFSETQ.

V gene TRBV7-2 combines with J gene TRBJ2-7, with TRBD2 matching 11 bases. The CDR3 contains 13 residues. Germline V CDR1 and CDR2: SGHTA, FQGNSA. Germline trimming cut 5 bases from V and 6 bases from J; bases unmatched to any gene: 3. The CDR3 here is CASSLSGRGEQYF. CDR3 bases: TGTGCCAGCAGCCTTAGCGGGAGGGGCGAGCAGTACTTC.

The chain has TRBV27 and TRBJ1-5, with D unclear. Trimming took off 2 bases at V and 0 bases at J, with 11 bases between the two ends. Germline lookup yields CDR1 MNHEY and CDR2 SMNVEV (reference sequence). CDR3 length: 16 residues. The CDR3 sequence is CASSLGQAYSNQPQHF. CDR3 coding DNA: TGTGCCAGCAGTTTAGGGCAGGCCTATAGCAATCAGCCCCAGCATTTT.

DNA of the CDR3: TGTGCCAGCAGCCCCGCCCTAGCGGGAGTAAATGAGCAGTTCTTC. It is translated as CASSPALAGVNEQFF. J is TRBJ2-1 and V is TRBV7-9, with 10 nucleotides matching TRBD2. This CDR3 spans 15 amino acids. V gave up 5 bases and J gave up 7 bases; unmatched junction bases: 8. Per the germline V gene, CDR1 is SEHNR and CDR2 is FQNEAQ (reference sequence).

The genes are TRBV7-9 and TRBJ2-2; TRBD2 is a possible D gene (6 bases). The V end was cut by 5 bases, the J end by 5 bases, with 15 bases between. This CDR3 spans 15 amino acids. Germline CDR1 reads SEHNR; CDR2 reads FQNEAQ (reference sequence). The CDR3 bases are TGTGCCAGCAGCAAGACGGGGGTCGGAACCGGGGAGCTGTTTTTT. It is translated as CASSKTGVGTGELFF.

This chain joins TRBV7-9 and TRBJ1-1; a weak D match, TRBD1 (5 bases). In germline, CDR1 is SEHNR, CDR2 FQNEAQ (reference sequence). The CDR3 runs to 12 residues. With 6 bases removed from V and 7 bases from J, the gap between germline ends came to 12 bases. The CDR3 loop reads CASSPQGREAFF. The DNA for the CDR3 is TGTGCCAGCAGTCCCCAGGGTCGTGAAGCTTTCTTT.

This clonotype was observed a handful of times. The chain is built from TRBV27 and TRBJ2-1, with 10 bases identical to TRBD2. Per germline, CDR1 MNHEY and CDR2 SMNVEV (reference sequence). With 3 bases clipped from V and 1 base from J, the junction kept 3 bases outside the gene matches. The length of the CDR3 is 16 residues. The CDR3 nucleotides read TGTGCCAGCAGTTTGCTAGCGGGAGTTTCCTACAATGAGCAGTTCTTC. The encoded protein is CASSLLAGVSYNEQFF.

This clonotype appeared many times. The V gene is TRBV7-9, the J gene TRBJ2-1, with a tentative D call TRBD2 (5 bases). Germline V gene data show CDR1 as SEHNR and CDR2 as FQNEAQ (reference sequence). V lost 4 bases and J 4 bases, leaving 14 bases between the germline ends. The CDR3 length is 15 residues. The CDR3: CASSSPEDGYNEQFF. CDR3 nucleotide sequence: TGTGCCAGCAGCTCTCCGGAGGATGGGTACAATGAGCAGTTCTTC.

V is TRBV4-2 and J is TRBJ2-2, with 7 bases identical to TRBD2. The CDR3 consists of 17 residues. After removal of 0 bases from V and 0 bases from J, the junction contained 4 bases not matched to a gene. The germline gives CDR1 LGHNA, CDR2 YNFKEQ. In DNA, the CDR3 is TGTGCCAGCAGCCAAGAAGCTAGCGGCGCGAACACCGGGGAGCTGTTTTTT. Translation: CASSQEASGANTGELFF.

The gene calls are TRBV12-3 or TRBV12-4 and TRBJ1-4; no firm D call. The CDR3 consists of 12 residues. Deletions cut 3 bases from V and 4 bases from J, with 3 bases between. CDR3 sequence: CASSFYNEKLFF. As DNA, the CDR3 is TGTGCCAGCAGTTTCTATAATGAAAAACTGTTTTTT.

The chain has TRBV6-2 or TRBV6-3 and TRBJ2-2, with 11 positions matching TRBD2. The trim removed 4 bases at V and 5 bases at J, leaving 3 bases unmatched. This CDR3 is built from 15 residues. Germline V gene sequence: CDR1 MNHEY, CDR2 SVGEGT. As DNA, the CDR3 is TGTGCCAGCAGTTTCAGACTAGCGGGGACCGGGGAGCTGTTTTTT. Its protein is CASSFRLAGTGELFF.

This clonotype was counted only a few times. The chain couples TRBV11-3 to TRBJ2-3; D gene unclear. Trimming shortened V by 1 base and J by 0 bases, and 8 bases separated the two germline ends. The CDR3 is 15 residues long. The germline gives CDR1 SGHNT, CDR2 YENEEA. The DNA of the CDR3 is TGTGCCAGCAGCTTAGTTTCCAGAAGCACAGATACGCAGTATTTT. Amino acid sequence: CASSLVSRSTDTQYF.

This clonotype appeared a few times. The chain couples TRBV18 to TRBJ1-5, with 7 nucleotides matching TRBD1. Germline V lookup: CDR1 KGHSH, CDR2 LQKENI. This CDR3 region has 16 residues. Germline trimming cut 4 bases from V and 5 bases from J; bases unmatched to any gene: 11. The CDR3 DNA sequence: TGTGCCAGCTCACAGGGGGCCGGAGGGGGCGATCAGCCCCAGCATTTT. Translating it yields CASSQGAGGGDQPQHF. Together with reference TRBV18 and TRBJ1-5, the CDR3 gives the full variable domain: NAGVMQNPRHLVRRRGQEARLRCSPMKGHSHVYWYRQLPEEGLKFMVYLQKENIIDESGMPKERFSAEFPKEGPSILRIQQVVRGDSAAYFCASSQGAGGGDQPQHFGDGTRLSIL.

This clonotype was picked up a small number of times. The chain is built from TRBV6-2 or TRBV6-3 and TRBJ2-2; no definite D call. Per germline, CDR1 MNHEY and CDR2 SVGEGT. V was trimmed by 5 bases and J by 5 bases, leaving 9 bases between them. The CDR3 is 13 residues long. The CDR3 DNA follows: TGTGCCAGCAGTCCTCACAGTACCGGGGAGCTGTTTTTT. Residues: CASSPHSTGELFF.

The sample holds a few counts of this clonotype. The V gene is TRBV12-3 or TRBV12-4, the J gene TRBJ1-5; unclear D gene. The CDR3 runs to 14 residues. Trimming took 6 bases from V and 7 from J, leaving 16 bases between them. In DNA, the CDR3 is TGTGCCAGCAGCTTGACTGAATTCAGGCAGCCCCAGCATTTT. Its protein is CASSLTEFRQPQHF.